Presented here are 2 T cell receptor beta chains from one specimen sequenced in a study of shared clonotypes between healthy human individuals. Sequencing was performed with immunoSEQ multiplex PCR; in TCRdb, only in-frame clones are kept and a portion is missing. The data show about 1 million clones, about 77% seen once. Sequenced input: memory CD4+ T cells sorted from blood. Sample subset: CD45RA-negative fraction. Receptor source: a man between 18 and 35 years old in good health.

The V call is TRBV28, the J call TRBJ1-2; D is unresolved. The germline V and J ends were trimmed by 7 bases and 8 bases, with 17 bases remaining between them. The germline CDR1 and CDR2 sequences are MDHEN and SYDVKM. This CDR3 has 13 amino acids. CDR3 in DNA: TGTGCCAGCACTCCCGGAGGGCCTCAGGGCTACACCTTC. Translating it yields CASTPGGPQGYTF.

Concerning this clone: At one end the junction does not follow the germline gene, possibly because of a read error. The gene calls are TRBV28 and TRBJ2-5; D is tentatively TRBD1 or TRBD2 (5 bases each). The CDR3 length is 13 residues. Germline CDR1 reads MDHEN; CDR2 reads SYDVKM. The CDR3 DNA follows: TGTGCCAGCACCGCTCCGGGGCAAGGGACCCAGTACTTC. This gives the protein CASTAPGQGTQYF.